Below, 25 T cell receptor beta chains from the same sample are listed, as sequenced in a study of T cell repertoires in cytomegalovirus infection (dated by TCRdb to between 2019 and 2020). The label giving this sample's treatment or condition can be read as: in vitro stimulation with specific CMV peptide epitopes to enrich CMV-specific T cells. Instrument on record: Illumina HiSeq 1500. TCRdb's own reprocessing of the public reads used fastp at Q25 and MiXCR and kept productive beta chains. Every entry covers one CDR3 protein and lists the most common genes and DNA from its rows. The sample records about 310,000 distinct CDR3 sequences, roughly 25% of which are singletons. The top ten clonotypes cover approximately 12% of the sample. These receptors are not linked to any known antigen. The sample in question was cultured PBMCs, obtained from culture after CMV antigen stimulation. Receptor source: a human donor in good health (CMV status not recorded). Some clones in this sample may be carry-over from other donors' samples.

V and J are TRBV6-5 and TRBJ2-1, with 7 bases aligning to TRBD1. CDR1 and CDR2 from the germline V gene are MNHEY and SVGAGI. The CDR3 runs to 15 residues. V lost 7 bases and J lost 0; bases outside the gene matches: 6. The CDR3 bases are TGTGCCAGCAACAGGGACAGATCCTCCTACAATGAGCAGTTCTTC. Its translation: CASNRDRSSYNEQFF.

This chain uses TRBV10-3 with TRBJ2-1; 7 nucleotides agree with TRBD1. CDR1 and CDR2 from the germline V gene are ENHRY and SYGVKD. The CDR3 is made up of 13 amino acids. The V gene end was trimmed by 6 bases and the J gene end by 8 bases; junction bases not matched to a gene: 7. The CDR3 nucleotides read TGTGCCATCAGGCCCCAGGGGGTCCATGAGCAGTTCTTC. This translates into CAIRPQGVHEQFF.

This chain links TRBV2 with TRBJ2-5; 7 positions match TRBD2. Germline values: CDR1 SNHLY, CDR2 FYNNEI. V gave up 4 bases and J gave up 1 base; unmatched junction bases: 0. CDR3 length: 13 amino acids. Here the CDR3 reads CASSGLAQETQYF. Here the CDR3 DNA reads TGTGCCAGCAGTGGACTAGCCCAAGAGACCCAGTACTTC.

This clonotype appeared a single time. V and J are TRBV30 and TRBJ1-1; 8 nucleotides match TRBD1. Germline V gene data show CDR1 as GTSNPN and CDR2 as SVGIG (reference sequence). This CDR3 is built from 14 residues. V shed 2 bases and J 5 bases; nucleotides not matched to a gene: 7. CDR3 in DNA: TGTGCCTGGAGTCTAGGACAGGGAGGGACTGAAGCTTTCTTT. Translating gives CAWSLGQGGTEAFF.

This clonotype was recorded once. This chain uses TRBV2 with TRBJ2-7, with a weak D call TRBD1 (5 bases). The germline V gene encodes CDR1 SNHLY and CDR2 FYNNEI. This CDR3 is built from 13 residues. Trimming removed 3 bases from V and 3 bases from J, with 9 bases in between. The CDR3 region has the DNA TGTGCCAGCAGTGATGGACAAATCTACGAGCAGTACTTC. Its translation: CASSDGQIYEQYF.

This clonotype showed up just a few times. The gene calls are TRBV6-2 or TRBV6-3 and TRBJ2-5; D possibly corresponds to TRBD1 (6 bases). Trimming took 9 bases from V and 4 from J, leaving 18 bases between them. Germline V gene data show CDR1 as MNHEY and CDR2 as SVGEGT. The CDR3 length is 14 residues. The CDR3 protein is CASGGHSKGETQYF. The CDR3 DNA sequence: TGTGCCAGTGGGGGACATAGTAAAGGAGAGACCCAGTACTTC.

This clonotype showed up just a few times. The chain is built from TRBV19 and TRBJ2-5, with 7 bases matching TRBD1. V trimming: 3 bases; J trimming: 2 bases; junction bases outside the gene matches: 9. The CDR3 spans 16 residues. CDR1 and CDR2 from the germline V gene are LNHDA and SQIVND (reference sequence). This CDR3 reads CASSIGSRTGQETQYF. The DNA for the CDR3 is TGTGCCAGTAGTATCGGCTCCCGGACAGGACAAGAGACCCAGTACTTC.

This clonotype was counted a few times. The rearrangement uses TRBV28 and TRBJ1-4; maybe TRBD1 (5 bases). There are 14 residues in the CDR3. CDR1 is MDHEN and CDR2 is SYDVKM in the germline V gene. V lost 8 bases and J 15 bases, leaving 25 bases between the germline ends. The CDR3 protein is CASEANGSEGLLFF. The CDR3 DNA is TGTGCCAGCGAGGCGAACGGGTCCGAGGGGCTGTTGTTTTTT. Full variable domain (remainder filled in from reference TRBV28 and TRBJ1-4): DVKVTQSSRYLVKRTGEKVFLECVQDMDHENMFWYRQDPGLGLRLIYFSYDVKMKEKGDIPEGYSVSREKKERFSLILESASTNQTSMYLCASEANGSEGLLFFGSGTQLSVL.

The V call is TRBV7-4, the J call TRBJ1-2, with 8 bases lining up with TRBD1. From germline, CDR1 is SGHVT and CDR2 SQSDAQ. The V gene end was trimmed by 5 bases and the J gene end by 8 bases; junction bases not matched to a gene: 13. The length of the CDR3 is 15 residues. CDR3 bases: TGTGCCAGCAGCGCACCGGACAGGGATCCGGGCGGCTACACCTTC. This sequence encodes CASSAPDRDPGGYTF.

This clonotype has only a few counts. The V call is TRBV14, the J call TRBJ2-2, with D perhaps matching TRBD1 (5 bases). Germline V lookup: CDR1 SGHDN, CDR2 FVKESK. Trimming removed 0 bases at V and 6 bases at J, with 14 bases between. The CDR3 loop spans 16 amino acids. The CDR3 coding sequence is TGTGCCAGCAGCCAAGATCCCGCAGGGCGGTCCGGGGAGCTGTTTTTT. It is translated as CASSQDPAGRSGELFF.

A few counts support this clonotype. CDR3 DNA: TGTGCCAGTAGTGAAGGACTAGCGGGATTTATTGAGCAGTTCTTC. It codes for CASSEGLAGFIEQFF. This chain links TRBV19 with TRBJ2-1, with TRBD2 matching over 12 bases. V lost 5 bases and J lost 9; bases outside the gene matches: 8. The germline gives CDR1 LNHDA, CDR2 SQIVND (reference sequence). This CDR3 is built from 15 residues.

The table lists this clonotype with a few counts. CDR3: CASSSTFSRLWSPQETQYF. As DNA, the CDR3 is TGTGCCAGCAGCTCTACATTTAGCCGGTTATGGAGCCCGCAAGAGACCCAGTACTTC. The chain uses TRBV11-2 and TRBJ2-5; D not resolved. The germline gives CDR1 SGHAT, CDR2 FQNNGV. CDR3 length: 19 amino acids. With 4 bases removed from V and 2 bases from J, the gap between germline ends came to 26 bases.

This clonotype was detected many times. The rearrangement uses TRBV9 and TRBJ2-5, with a possible D match to TRBD2 (6 bases). Germline V lookup: CDR1 SGDLS, CDR2 YYNGEE. V lost 0 bases and J lost 4, with 13 bases in between. This CDR3 comprises 15 residues. CDR3 sequence reads: CASSVAWRASETQYF. DNA for the CDR3: TGTGCCAGCAGCGTAGCTTGGAGGGCGTCAGAGACCCAGTACTTC.

This clonotype was observed many times. J is TRBJ1-4 and V is TRBV7-2, with unresolved D. The CDR3 totals 14 residues. The V gene lost 1 base and the J gene lost 7 bases, with 10 bases spanning the gap. The germline V gene encodes CDR1 SGHTA and CDR2 FQGNSA. CDR3: CASSLVPGSEKLFF. For the CDR3, the DNA is TGTGCCAGCAGCTTAGTCCCCGGTAGTGAAAAACTGTTTTTT.

The chain has TRBV7-9 and TRBJ2-7, with D unclear. V dropped 5 bases and J dropped 1 base, with 6 bases sitting between them. The CDR3 spans 12 residues. Germline CDR1 and CDR2: SEHNR and FQNEAQ (reference sequence). CDR3 in amino acids: CASSAGSYEQYV. The CDR3 DNA follows: TGTGCCAGCAGCGCCGGGTCCTACGAGCAGTACGTC.

For this clonotype: A read error is possible here, since a much larger clone lies one base away. J is TRBJ2-3 and V is TRBV7-6; weak D call: TRBD1 (5 bases). CDR1 and CDR2 from the germline V gene are SGHVS and FNYEAQ. This CDR3 comprises 15 residues. The V end lost 3 bases, the J end lost 2 bases, and 12 bases lay between the germline ends. CDR3: CASSFDRGYTDTQYF. CDR3 in DNA: TGTGCCAGCAGCTTCGACAGAGGCTACACAGATACGCAGTATTTT.

The table lists this clonotype with a few counts. CDR3 nucleotides: TGTGCCAGCAGCCAAGACCAGGGGATGGTTACCATATATTTT. It yields the protein CASSQDQGMVTIYF. The chain carries TRBV14 and TRBJ1-3; maybe TRBD1 (6 bases). Germline lookup yields CDR1 SGHDN and CDR2 FVKESK. V lost 0 bases and J lost 10, with 13 bases in between. CDR3 length equals 14 residues.

This clonotype was seen a few times. The chain is built from TRBV4-2 and TRBJ2-7; the match to TRBD2 covers 11 bases. The CDR3 spans 15 residues. Trimming removed 0 bases from V and 3 bases from J; junction bases left unmatched: 1. Germline V gene lookup returns CDR1 LGHNA and CDR2 YNFKEQ. This CDR3 reads CASSQDTSGSYEQYF. The CDR3 DNA reads as TGTGCCAGCAGCCAAGATACTAGCGGGAGCTACGAGCAGTACTTC.

A few counts support this clonotype. The rearrangement links TRBV12-3 or TRBV12-4 to TRBJ2-5, with D unresolved. The V and J ends lost 5 bases and 3 bases respectively, with 7 bases between them. This CDR3 is 12 amino acids long. Here the CDR3 DNA reads TGTGCCAGCAGTAACGCGGAAGAGACCCAGTACTTC. As protein: CASSNAEETQYF.

This clonotype was counted a few times. The chain combines TRBV29-1 with TRBJ1-1; possible D gene TRBD1, 6 bases. Trimming removed 4 bases at V and 4 bases at J, with 10 bases between. Germline V CDR1 and CDR2: SQVTM, ANQGSEA. The CDR3 has 12 amino acids. This chain's CDR3 is CSVVTGSTEAFF. The CDR3 bases are TGCAGCGTTGTCACAGGGTCCACTGAAGCTTTCTTT.

This clonotype came up many times. The chain uses TRBV6-1 and TRBJ2-7, with 8 nucleotides matching TRBD2. This CDR3 contains 15 residues. Germline CDR1 MNHNS, CDR2 SASEGT. V shed 7 bases and J 2 bases; nucleotides not matched to a gene: 10. This CDR3 reads CASTILADLPYEQYF. The CDR3 DNA is TGTGCCAGCACCATACTAGCGGACCTCCCCTACGAGCAGTACTTC.

This clonotype has ten or more counts. The chain has TRBV20-1 and TRBJ2-1; 8 bases agree with TRBD2. Germline V gene sequence: CDR1 DFQATT, CDR2 SNEGSKA (reference sequence). Germline trimming cut 5 bases from V and 6 bases from J; bases unmatched to any gene: 12. CDR3 length: 15 amino acids. The CDR3 region is CSAGTATGTSNEQFF. CDR3 DNA sequence: TGCAGTGCTGGAACAGCAACCGGGACTAGCAATGAGCAGTTCTTC.

This clonotype showed up just a few times. The chain uses TRBV6-2 or TRBV6-3 and TRBJ2-5; D is unresolved. Germline V gives CDR1 MNHEY, CDR2 SVGEGT. Trimming shortened V by 6 bases and J by 4 bases, and 9 bases separated the two germline ends. The CDR3 totals 12 residues. The CDR3 is CASSFVGETQYF. The CDR3, as DNA: TGTGCCAGCAGCTTCGTAGGAGAGACCCAGTACTTC.

J is TRBJ2-3 and V is TRBV11-2; D gene ambiguous. The germline CDR1 and CDR2 sequences are SGHAT and FQNNGV. This CDR3 has 14 residues. V was pared by 5 bases and J by 3 bases, with 12 bases between. The CDR3 sequence is CASSPSFGTDTQYF. The CDR3 DNA reads as TGTGCCAGCAGCCCCTCGTTTGGGACAGATACGCAGTATTTT.

CDR3 residues: CASSRRDSRGEKLFF. DNA of the CDR3: TGTGCCAGCAGCCGACGGGACAGTCGGGGTGAAAAACTGTTTTTT. The genes are TRBV5-5 and TRBJ1-4; the match to TRBD1 covers 7 bases. The CDR3 runs 15 residues. Per germline, CDR1 SGHKS and CDR2 YYEKEE (reference sequence). V gave up 4 bases and J gave up 7 bases; unmatched junction bases: 10.